The rows below give T cell receptor beta chains drawn from one sample of a study of cytomegalovirus exposure and HLA in healthy donors. This table comes from immunoSEQ multiplex PCR, and its TCRdb copy is limited to in-frame clones, with some not included. Of about 160,000 clones listed, about 79% are singletons. The sequencing input was PBMCs. The receptors originated from a man in his forties or fifties in good health and CMV-seropositive. Each CDR3 is given with its conserved first and last residue. A D gene is named only where the DNA matches it firmly. Clone size is stated in some rows and not others, as once, few, many or a class when expanded.

j_call d_call clone_size v_call cdr3_nt cdr3_aa
TRBJ2-2 NA NA TRBV5-1 TGCGCCAGCAGCTTGAGTGCTAAAGAGACCGGGGAGCTGTTTTTT CASSLSAKETGELFF
TRBJ2-1 TRBD2 NA TRBV5-1 TGCGCCAGCAGGGCGGGAGACGAAAATGAGCAGTTCTTC CASRAGDENEQFF
TRBJ1-1 NA few TRBV2 TGTGCTACCCTTATGGGAGCGTTGAACACTGAAGCTTTCTTT CATLMGALNTEAFF
TRBJ1-1 TRBD1 NA TRBV5-1 TGCGCCAGCAGCCTTTGGACAGGGGTGAACACTGAAGCTTTCTTT CASSLWTGVNTEAFF
TRBJ1-1 NA NA TRBV19 TGTGCCAGTAGTATTTCGGTAGGGGGCACTGAAGCTTTCTTT CASSISVGGTEAFF
TRBJ1-1 TRBD1 NA TRBV15 TGTGCCACCAGCAGAGATCAAGTGACAGGGGTGAACACTGAAGCTTTCTTT CATSRDQVTGVNTEAFF
TRBJ1-1 NA NA TRBV5-1 TGCGCCAGCAGCTGGGGACCAGGGGACACTGAAGCTTTCTTT CASSWGPGDTEAFF
TRBJ1-2 NA NA TRBV11-2 TGTGCCAGCACCTTTTTTCAGTGGGGCGGCTACACCTTC CASTFFQWGGYTF
TRBJ1-1 NA NA TRBV7-9 TGTGCCAGCAGCCAACACAGGGTACACAGCACTGAAGCTTTCTTT CASSQHRVHSTEAFF
TRBJ2-1 TRBD2 few TRBV15 TGTGCCACCAGCAGGGGGCGACTAGCAGAGCAGTTCTTC CATSRGRLAEQFF
TRBJ1-5 TRBD1 NA TRBV15 TGTGCCACCAGCCGTGGGACAGGGGATAGCAATCAGCCCCAGCATTTT CATSRGTGDSNQPQHF
TRBJ2-1 NA NA TRBV5-6 TGTGCCAGCAGCTTGTCGGCTAGCCGTTACAATGAGCAGTTCTTC CASSLSASRYNEQFF
TRBJ2-2 TRBD1 few TRBV2 TGTGCCAGCAGGGGACAGACGAACACCGGGGAGCTGTTTTTT CASRGQTNTGELFF
TRBJ1-2 TRBD1 NA TRBV6-1 TGTGCCAGCATCCGACAGGGGGTGGGCAACTATGGCTACACCTTC CASIRQGVGNYGYTF
TRBJ2-3 NA NA TRBV7-9 TGTGCCAGCTTCACAGATACAACGCAGTATTTT CASFTDTTQYF
TRBJ2-3 TRBD1 NA TRBV4-2 TGTGCCAGCAGCCAACACCCGGACAGGGGTGATACGCAGTATTTT CASSQHPDRGDTQYF
TRBJ2-7 TRBD1 NA TRBV5-6 TGTGCCAGCAGCTTCGTGGGGACAGATCACGAGCAGTACTTC CASSFVGTDHEQYF
TRBJ1-2 TRBD1 NA TRBV7-9 TGTGCCAGCAGCTTAGCTATCGGGACAGGGGGTCTCTATGGCTACACCTTC CASSLAIGTGGLYGYTF
TRBJ1-2 TRBD1 NA TRBV19 TGTGCCAGTAGTACAGGCGGCAGGGGGGAAATCTTC CASSTGGRGEIF
TRBJ1-2 TRBD1 NA TRBV27 TGTGCCAGCAGTGCAGGGGGCGGAGTGAGGTATGGCTACACCTTC CASSAGGGVRYGYTF
TRBJ1-5 TRBD1 NA TRBV6-1 TGTGCCAGCAGTAAAGACAGGGCCAGCAATCAGCCCCAGCATTTT CASSKDRASNQPQHF
TRBJ1-1 NA NA TRBV7-3 TGTGCCAGCAGCTTACAGGTGAACACTGAAGCTTTCTTT CASSLQVNTEAFF
TRBJ2-3 NA NA TRBV11-2 TGTGCCAGCAGGGGGCCCTCTGGGTCCACAGATACGCAGTATTTT CASRGPSGSTDTQYF
TRBJ2-3 TRBD2 NA TRBV6-1 TGTGCCAGCAGGGAAACTAGCGGGGGGGCAACAGATACGCAGTATTTT CASRETSGGATDTQYF
TRBJ1-1 TRBD1 NA TRBV14 TGTGCCAGCAGCCGGGACAGGGGAGTTTCGTACACTGAAGCTTTCTTT CASSRDRGVSYTEAFF
TRBJ1-6 TRBD1 NA TRBV2 TGTGCCAGCAGTGAAGGGACAGGGAGGAATTCACCCCTCCACTTT CASSEGTGRNSPLHF
TRBJ2-1 NA once TRBV7-8 TGTGCCAGCAGCTTAGCGCCGGGAGAGCAGTTCTTC CASSLAPGEQFF
TRBJ2-5 NA many TRBV11-2 TGTGCCAGCAGCTTAGACTACGGAGGGCAAGAGACCCAGTACTTC CASSLDYGGQETQYF
TRBJ1-3 TRBD1 NA TRBV2 TGTGCCAGCAGGACGGACAGGGTGGACGGAAACACCATATATTTT CASRTDRVDGNTIYF
TRBJ2-3 NA NA TRBV7-9 TGTGCCAGCAGCTCGACAGGGAGGAAAACGCAGTATTTT CASSSTGRKTQYF
TRBJ2-3 NA NA TRBV5-8 TGTGCCAGCAGCGAGCAGGGGGGTCCAAGCACAGATACGCAGTATTTT CASSEQGGPSTDTQYF
TRBJ2-5 NA NA TRBV14 TGTGCCAGCAGCCAAGAACGGGTTAGAGGGGAGACCCAGTACTTC CASSQERVRGETQYF
TRBJ1-1 NA few TRBV4-1 TGCGCCAGCAGCCAAGGTGACATGAACACTGAAGCTTTCTTT CASSQGDMNTEAFF
TRBJ2-2 TRBD1 NA TRBV5-1 TGCGCCAGCAGCCCAGGGACAGGGTGGGAGCTGTTTTTT CASSPGTGWELFF
TRBJ2-1 TRBD2 NA TRBV7-3 TGTGCCAGCAGCCCTAGCGGGGGCTCCTACAATGAGCAGTTCTTC CASSPSGGSYNEQFF
TRBJ2-3 NA NA TRBV5-4 TGTGCCAGCAGCTTAGTTGCGGGGTTCACAGATACGCAGTATTTT CASSLVAGFTDTQYF
TRBJ2-2 TRBD1 NA TRBV4-1 TGCGCCAGCAGCCAAGCCCCGGGACAGACCACAACCGGGGAGCTGTTTTTT CASSQAPGQTTTGELFF
TRBJ2-3 TRBD2 NA TRBV19 TGTGCCAGTAGTAGGGGGACTAGCGCGAGCACAGATACGCAGTATTTT CASSRGTSASTDTQYF
TRBJ2-2 NA NA TRBV7-9 TGTTCCAGCAGCTTATTCGAAGCGGGGAACACCGGGGAGCTGTTTTTT CSSSLFEAGNTGELFF
TRBJ2-3 NA once TRBV19 TGTGCCAGTAGAGTCAGGGGGGAAGGGACAGATACGCAGTATTTT CASRVRGEGTDTQYF
TRBJ2-5 TRBD2 few TRBV29-1 TGCAGCGACCGCCGTAGCGGGGCGGTTCAAGAGACCCAGTACTTC CSDRRSGAVQETQYF
TRBJ2-5 TRBD2 once TRBV28 TGTGCCAGCAGCGTCGGACGGGGAGCGGGAGAAGAGACCCAGTACTTC CASSVGRGAGEETQYF
TRBJ1-3 NA NA TRBV4-1 TGCGCCAGCAGCCAAGCAGGGATCCCCGGAAACACCATATATTTT CASSQAGIPGNTIYF
TRBJ2-1 NA NA TRBV5-5 TGTGCCAGCAGCCTCCTGGAGGGCAATGAGCAGTTCTTC CASSLLEGNEQFF
TRBJ1-2 NA NA TRBV27 TGTGCCAGCAGTTTCGGTCAGGGGAACTATGGCTACACCTTC CASSFGQGNYGYTF
TRBJ2-1 TRBD1 NA TRBV19 TGTGCCAGTAGCCGGGACAGGAAGAATGAGCAGTTCTTC CASSRDRKNEQFF
TRBJ1-1 TRBD1 NA TRBV27 TGTGCCAGGGCTATCCACAGGGGCCCGAACACTGAAGCTTTCTTT CARAIHRGPNTEAFF
TRBJ2-4 TRBD1 NA TRBV19 TGTGCCAGTGGGACAGGGGCCAAAAACATTCAGTACTTC CASGTGAKNIQYF
TRBJ2-4 TRBD1 NA TRBV7-9 TGTGCCAGCAGCTTAGCGGCCCCCGGACAGGAAAACATTCAGTACTTC CASSLAAPGQENIQYF
TRBJ2-5 TRBD2 few TRBV5-8 TGTGCCACCCCGGGGAGGGCCAATGTCGGGGAGACCCAGTACTTC CATPGRANVGETQYF